These 32 T cell receptor beta chains share one sample of origin, sequenced in a study of brain T cells in children with intractable seizures (dated by TCRdb to about 2021). The intended sense of this specimen's time point label: resected brain tissue, or blood drawn just prior to surgery. The library was built by means of the immunoSEQ multiplex PCR assay. Imported from immuneACCESS, the table was reduced by TCRdb to in-frame sequences with V and J called. These copies leave out some clones; in studies compared against another copy, an unresolved V gene accounts for under half, and the cause of the remainder is not known. For this sample there are approximately 77,000 clones; just over 90% appear just once. Clones ranked in the top ten supply roughly 1.4% of the sample. Here the sequenced sample was peripheral blood, taken at surgery. The receptors derive from a boy under two years old with tuberous sclerosis and intractable seizures.

The rearrangement joins TRBV6-1 to TRBJ2-7; 8 nucleotides agree with TRBD2. This CDR3 comprises 17 residues. Germline CDR1 and CDR2: MNHNS and SASEGT. V trimming: 1 base; J trimming: 3 bases; junction bases outside the gene matches: 11. Here the CDR3 DNA reads TGTGCCAGCAGTGAAGAAGAACCGGGACTAGGGATCTACGAGCAGTACTTC. Its translation is CASSEEEPGLGIYEQYF.

This clone was picked up one time. The V gene is TRBV7-9, the J gene TRBJ2-1; the match to TRBD2 covers 7 bases. Trimming removed 6 bases from V and 6 bases from J; junction bases left unmatched: 8. Germline V gene lookup returns CDR1 SEHNR and CDR2 FQNEAQ (reference sequence). CDR3 size: 14 residues. The chain's CDR3 is CASRRAGESNEQFF. The DNA for the CDR3 is TGTGCCAGCAGAAGGGCGGGAGAAAGCAATGAGCAGTTCTTC. The full variable domain, in which reference TRBV7-9 and TRBJ2-1 provide the parts outside the CDR3, is DTGVSQNPRHKITKRGQNVTFRCDPISEHNRLYWYRQTLGQGPEFLTYFQNEAQLEKSRLLSDRFSAERPKGSFSTLEIQRTEQGDSAMYLCASRRAGESNEQFFGPGTRLTVL.

The V gene is TRBV30, the J gene TRBJ1-6; D might be TRBD1 (6 bases). This CDR3 is 13 amino acids long. The germline CDR1 and CDR2 sequences are GTSNPN and SVGIG (reference sequence). Trimming stripped 0 bases from V and 8 bases from J, with 8 bases between. CDR3 protein: CAWSVRTDSPLHF. The CDR3 region has the DNA TGTGCCTGGAGTGTACGGACAGATTCACCCCTCCACTTT.

The V and J genes are TRBV6-7 and TRBJ2-7; TRBD2 agrees at 7 bases. TRBV6-7 is recorded as an ORF, its role being uncertain. Trimming cost V 2 bases and J 3 bases; bases outside gene matches: 13. The CDR3 covers 17 residues. The CDR3 DNA reads as TGTGCCAGCAGTTACAGGCCGGGGGGAGGGGTTAGCTACGAGCAGTACTTC. It is translated as CASSYRPGGGVSYEQYF.

This sequence joins TRBV27 and TRBJ2-3; 13 nucleotides line up with TRBD2. CDR3 length: 15 amino acids. With 2 bases clipped from V and 4 bases from J, the junction kept 0 bases outside the gene matches. CDR1 is MNHEY, CDR2 SMNVEV, per germline (reference sequence). CDR3 sequence: CASSLTSGGADTQYF. The CDR3 bases are TGTGCCAGCAGTTTAACTAGCGGGGGGGCAGATACGCAGTATTTT.

J is TRBJ2-7 and V is TRBV12-3 or TRBV12-4; D remains unclear. The CDR3 runs 12 residues. Between the trimmed V and J ends, which lost 3 bases and 3 bases, there was a span of 6 bases. The CDR3 nucleotides read TGTGCCAGCAGTTTGGGCAACTACGAGCAGTACTTC. Translation gives CASSLGNYEQYF.

With regard to this clone: The sample has other DNA sequences that encode this CDR3 too. V usage is TRBV9 and J usage is TRBJ2-7; unclear D gene. CDR3 length equals 13 residues. The germline CDR1 and CDR2 sequences are SGDLS and YYNGEE. V dropped 4 bases and J dropped 0 bases, with 8 bases sitting between them. CDR3 amino acids: CASSPRSSYEQYF. The CDR3 DNA sequence: TGTGCCAGCAGCCCAAGGAGCTCCTACGAGCAGTACTTC.

The gene calls are TRBV23-1 and TRBJ2-7; no reliable D call. TRBV23-1 is an open reading frame whose function is uncertain. The V and J ends lost 2 bases and 6 bases respectively, with 2 bases between them. The CDR3 is made up of 10 amino acids. The CDR3 nucleotides are TGCGCCAGCAGTCAACCCGAGCAGTACTTC. Amino acids: CASSQPEQYF.

V and J are TRBV6-6 and TRBJ1-2; D uncertain. Germline CDR1 reads MNHNY; CDR2 reads SVGAGI (reference sequence). The V end was cut by 6 bases, the J end by 4 bases, with 6 bases between. This CDR3 region has 11 residues. CDR3 sequence: CASRTSYGYTF. CDR3 DNA: TGTGCCAGCAGGACCTCCTATGGCTACACCTTC.

The V gene is TRBV9, the J gene TRBJ1-2, with 10 bases matching TRBD1. The CDR3 loop spans 14 amino acids. From germline, CDR1 is SGDLS and CDR2 YYNGEE. V dropped 2 bases and J dropped 8; count of bases not matched to a gene: 6. The CDR3 reads CASSVGQGNWGYTF. Here the CDR3 DNA reads TGTGCCAGCAGCGTGGGACAGGGGAATTGGGGCTACACCTTC. Complete variable domain (other parts from reference TRBV9 and TRBJ1-2): DSGVTQTPKHLITATGQRVTLRCSPRSGDLSVYWYQQSLDQGLQFLIQYYNGEERAKGNILERFSAQQFPDLHSELNLSSLELGDSALYFCASSVGQGNWGYTFGSGTRLTVV.

V usage is TRBV5-1 and J usage is TRBJ2-5, with a possible D match to TRBD2 (5 bases). The CDR3 has 12 residues. Per germline, CDR1 SGHRS and CDR2 YFSETQ. V lost 5 bases, J lost 5 bases, and 10 bases lay in between. In DNA, the CDR3 is TGCGCCAGCAGGATCGGGGAGGAGACCCAGTACTTC. Translating it yields CASRIGEETQYF.

The chain employs TRBV2 and TRBJ2-3; D might be TRBD2 (6 bases). This CDR3 is built from 13 residues. V was cut by 7 bases and J by 4 bases, with 12 bases left in between. Per germline, CDR1 SNHLY and CDR2 FYNNEI. Here the CDR3 reads CASKRLVPDTQYF. CDR3 sequence (DNA): TGTGCCAGCAAGCGACTAGTCCCAGATACGCAGTATTTT.

CDR3 loop: CASSLSSGFSNEQFF. The DNA of the CDR3 is TGTGCCAGCAGTTTATCGTCGGGCTTCTCCAATGAGCAGTTCTTC. This chain joins TRBV27 and TRBJ2-1; D is unresolved. The CDR3 spans 15 residues. Trimming removed 0 bases from V and 6 bases from J, with 12 bases in between. The germline CDR1 and CDR2 sequences are MNHEY and SMNVEV (reference sequence).

This clone was seen a few times. This sequence joins TRBV3-1 (or the pseudogene TRBV3-2) and TRBJ1-5; D unresolved. The germline CDR1 and CDR2 sequences are LGHDT and YNNKEL (reference sequence). The CDR3 extends over 13 amino acids. Trimming cost V 4 bases and J 9 bases, with 13 bases left between them. The CDR3 loop is CASSPTQDRPQHF. The CDR3 DNA reads as TGTGCCAGCAGCCCCACCCAAGACCGGCCCCAGCATTTT.

V gene TRBV3-1 (or the pseudogene TRBV3-2) combines with J gene TRBJ1-1; no firm D call. Germline V gives CDR1 LGHDT, CDR2 YNNKEL (reference sequence). The length of the CDR3 is 12 residues. V was cut by 3 bases and J by 6 bases, with 8 bases left in between. The CDR3 is CASSQGVSEAFF. The CDR3 DNA reads TGTGCCAGCAGCCAGGGTGTTTCTGAAGCTTTCTTT.

The gene calls are TRBV2 and TRBJ2-2, with a possible D match to TRBD2 (6 bases). CDR3 length equals 16 residues. V lost 6 bases, J lost 0 bases, and 14 bases lay in between. Germline CDR1 and CDR2: SNHLY and FYNNEI. The CDR3 spells CASRNARDSNTGELFF. Here the CDR3 DNA reads TGTGCCAGCAGGAATGCCAGGGACTCGAACACCGGGGAGCTGTTTTTT.

The V call is TRBV6-5, the J call TRBJ1-2, with 7 bases aligning to TRBD1. V lost 5 bases to trimming and J lost 5 bases; unmatched junction nucleotides: 5. Per the germline V gene, CDR1 is MNHEY and CDR2 is SVGAGI. There are 13 residues in the CDR3. The CDR3 nucleotides are TGTGCCAGCAGTCCGAGACAGGGTTATGGCTACACCTTC. Translated: CASSPRQGYGYTF.

The rearrangement links TRBV28 to TRBJ1-1, with D possibly matching TRBD1 (5 bases). Germline-derived CDR1 and CDR2 are MDHEN and SYDVKM. The CDR3 contains 14 residues. The V gene lost 4 bases and the J gene lost 0 bases, with 9 bases spanning the gap. In DNA form, the CDR3 reads TGTGCCAGCAGTTCAACAGGTCTGAACACTGAAGCTTTCTTT. It yields the protein CASSSTGLNTEAFF.

The chain uses TRBV7-8 and TRBJ2-3; D uncertain. CDR3 length equals 13 residues. Trimming stripped 2 bases from V and 4 bases from J, with 7 bases between. The germline V gene encodes CDR1 SGHVS and CDR2 FQNEAQ. CDR3 DNA sequence: TGTGCCAGCAGCTTACCAGGAGCAGATACGCAGTATTTT. Encoded protein: CASSLPGADTQYF.

The rearrangement joins TRBV14 to TRBJ1-2; no reliable D call. This CDR3 is 13 amino acids long. Trimming stripped 0 bases from V and 3 bases from J, with 5 bases between. Germline lookup yields CDR1 SGHDN and CDR2 FVKESK. The CDR3 region has the DNA TGTGCCAGCAGCCAAGACAGGTACTATGGCTACACCTTC. Amino acid sequence: CASSQDRYYGYTF.

The DNA of the CDR3 is TGTGCCAGCAGCCAGCAGGCCCTCTACGAGCAGTACTTC. It is translated as CASSQQALYEQYF. This chain connects TRBV11-2 to TRBJ2-7; D unclear. Trimming left V 5 bases short and J 3 bases short, with 11 bases between. Germline loops: CDR1 SGHAT, CDR2 FQNNGV. The CDR3 runs to 13 residues.

This rearrangement joins TRBV15 to TRBJ2-7; a weak D match, TRBD2 (6 bases). Germline V lookup: CDR1 LNHNV, CDR2 YYDKDF (reference sequence). V lost 0 bases and J 3 bases, leaving 15 bases between the germline ends. This CDR3 spans 16 amino acids. The DNA of the CDR3 is TGTGCCACCAGCAGAGATGGAGGGGAAGGTCTCTACGAGCAGTACTTC. Amino acids: CATSRDGGEGLYEQYF.

V usage is TRBV15 and J usage is TRBJ2-5; 7 positions agree with TRBD1. The CDR3 is made up of 15 amino acids. The germline V gene has CDR1 LNHNV and CDR2 YYDKDF (reference sequence). The J segment lost 5 bases and the V segment lost 0 bases, leaving 6 bases of the junction unmatched. The CDR3 loop is CATSRDKGARETQYF. The CDR3 coding sequence is TGTGCCACCAGCAGAGATAAGGGGGCCCGGGAGACCCAGTACTTC.

The CDR3 spells CASSIGGDYEQYF. In nucleotides, the CDR3 is TGTGCCAGTAGTATTGGGGGGGACTACGAGCAGTACTTC. The chain joins TRBV19 to TRBJ2-7; 7 bases align to TRBD2. The CDR3 consists of 13 residues. The V gene's germline CDR1 is LNHDA and CDR2 SQIVND (reference sequence). V dropped 3 bases and J dropped 3; count of bases not matched to a gene: 2.

The rearrangement uses TRBV5-4 and TRBJ2-1, with TRBD2 identical over 13 bases. Germline V gene data show CDR1 as SGHNT and CDR2 as YYREEE (reference sequence). This CDR3 is 15 amino acids long. The junction had 7 bases not matched to a gene; V was cut back by 4 bases and J by 9 bases. The CDR3 loop reads CASSTGLAGYGEQFF. CDR3 nucleotides: TGTGCCAGCAGCACGGGACTAGCGGGGTATGGTGAGCAGTTCTTC.

The chain has TRBV7-9 and TRBJ2-7; TRBD1 agrees at 7 bases. The CDR3 has 12 residues. After removal of 4 bases from V and 3 bases from J, the junction contained 0 bases not matched to a gene. Germline CDR1 is SEHNR and CDR2 is FQNEAQ (reference sequence). The CDR3 protein is CASSWDSYEQYF. CDR3 coding DNA: TGTGCCAGCAGCTGGGACAGCTACGAGCAGTACTTC.

The V and J genes are TRBV7-9 and TRBJ1-1; D is undetermined. Trimming pared 3 bases from V and 5 bases from J, leaving 7 bases between. This CDR3 has 12 amino acids. The germline V gene encodes CDR1 SEHNR and CDR2 FQNEAQ (reference sequence). CDR3 loop: CASSFRPTEAFF. CDR3 DNA sequence: TGTGCCAGCAGCTTCCGGCCAACTGAAGCTTTCTTT.

The gene calls are TRBV7-6 and TRBJ1-4, with 8 bases fitting TRBD1. Germline-derived CDR1 and CDR2 are SGHVS and FNYEAQ. V gave up 4 bases and J gave up 6 bases; unmatched junction bases: 10. This CDR3 has 16 residues. CDR3 sequence: CASSSHRGISDEKLFF. The CDR3 DNA sequence: TGTGCCAGCAGCTCCCACAGGGGGATTTCAGATGAAAAACTGTTTTTT.

V is TRBV28 and J is TRBJ1-5, with D unresolved. Germline CDR1 is MDHEN and CDR2 is SYDVKM. The CDR3 covers 16 residues. Trimming cost V 10 bases and J 8 bases, with 27 bases left between them. The CDR3 region has the DNA TGTGCCACCAAAACCCTGATGGGCGAACGTGGGGAGCCCCAGCATTTT. It yields the protein CATKTLMGERGEPQHF.

This clone came up a few times. This chain connects TRBV3-1 (or the pseudogene TRBV3-2) to TRBJ1-1, with D unresolved. This CDR3 region has 11 residues. The V end lost 5 bases, the J end lost 1 base, and 2 bases lay between the germline ends. Germline V gene lookup returns CDR1 LGHDT and CDR2 YNNKEL (reference sequence). CDR3 in amino acids: CASSKNTEAFF. The CDR3 bases are TGTGCCAGCAGCAAGAACACTGAAGCTTTCTTT.

The chain joins TRBV2 to TRBJ1-1, with a tentative D call TRBD1 (6 bases). This CDR3 contains 15 residues. CDR1 SNHLY and CDR2 FYNNEI come from the germline V gene. The V end was cut by 6 bases, the J end by 5 bases, with 19 bases between. The CDR3 nucleotides read TGTGCCAGCAGCGGGACTACAGGGATGGAAACTGAAGCTTTCTTT. Translated: CASSGTTGMETEAFF.

The chain carries TRBV7-9 and TRBJ1-4, with D maybe TRBD1 (5 bases). V dropped 8 bases and J dropped 8 bases, with 21 bases sitting between them. CDR3 length: 15 amino acids. Germline V gene sequence: CDR1 SEHNR, CDR2 FQNEAQ (reference sequence). The chain's CDR3 is CASLPGPSLSEKLFF. In DNA form, the CDR3 reads TGTGCCAGCCTTCCGGGACCGAGCCTTTCGGAAAAACTGTTTTTT.